Each of the 10 T cell receptor beta chains below was sequenced from the same sample in a study of blood T cell repertoires in COVID-19. Using immunoSEQ multiplex PCR, the repertoire was profiled, and TCRdb retains in-frame clones only, with some absent. The sample yields around 360,000 clones, over 75% seen once. The sample was PBMCs or T cells enriched from blood (not recorded which). All receptors come from a middle-aged man in a cohort exposed to, infected with or recovered from COVID-19 (not recorded which).

The chain is built from TRBV27 and TRBJ1-2; TRBD1 might be the D (6 bases). Germline CDR1 MNHEY, CDR2 SMNVEV (reference sequence). The CDR3 runs to 16 residues. V lost 5 bases and J 4 bases, leaving 20 bases between the germline ends. The CDR3 spells CASSQTQGRVVYGYTF. CDR3 DNA: TGTGCCAGCAGTCAGACACAGGGAAGGGTAGTCTATGGCTACACCTTC.

The rearrangement joins TRBV5-1 to TRBJ2-3; TRBD1 matches 8 bases. The CDR3 extends over 14 amino acids. The J segment lost 2 bases and the V segment lost 4 bases, leaving 3 bases of the junction unmatched. CDR1 SGHRS and CDR2 YFSETQ come from the germline V gene. This CDR3 reads CASSPGGVTDTQYF. The CDR3 DNA follows: TGCGCCAGCAGCCCAGGGGGCGTCACAGATACGCAGTATTTT.

The chain has TRBV15 and TRBJ2-3; 8 nucleotides agree with TRBD2. Germline values: CDR1 LNHNV, CDR2 YYDKDF (reference sequence). The V segment lost 1 base and the J segment 0 bases; nucleotides outside the gene matches: 15. The CDR3 extends over 20 amino acids. The CDR3 spells CATSRVGGRPLLYSTDTQYF. Here the CDR3 DNA reads TGTGCCACCAGCAGAGTTGGCGGGAGGCCCCTACTGTATAGCACAGATACGCAGTATTTT.

As for this clone: Germline is not matched at one junction end, which may reflect a read error. The V call is TRBV15, the J call TRBJ2-1, with D possibly TRBD2 on 7 matching bases. CDR1 is LNHNV and CDR2 is YYDKDF in the germline V gene (reference sequence). CDR3 length equals 12 residues. The CDR3 sequence: CATSRVGGRGVF. The CDR3, as DNA: TGTGCCACCAGCAGAGTGGGGGGGCGCGGGGTCTTC.

This chain links TRBV10-2 with TRBJ2-7; 7 bases align to TRBD2. CDR3 length equals 13 residues. The germline CDR1 and CDR2 sequences are WSHSY and SAAADI. Trimming cost V 10 bases and J 3 bases; bases outside gene matches: 9. CDR3 in amino acids: CATAGTILYEQYF. CDR3 bases: TGCGCCACCGCTGGGACTATACTCTACGAGCAGTACTTC.

V gene TRBV19 combines with J gene TRBJ2-6; maybe TRBD2 (6 bases). CDR3 length equals 15 residues. Germline values: CDR1 LNHDA, CDR2 SQIVND (reference sequence). V lost 7 bases, J lost 0 bases, and 10 bases lay in between. As DNA, the CDR3 is TGTGCCAGTAATCGGGGACTCTCTGGGGCCAACGTCCTGACTTTC. Translation gives CASNRGLSGANVLTF.

In this sample, this clone turned up once. The rearrangement uses TRBV7-2 and TRBJ2-6, with a possible D match to TRBD1 (5 bases). The CDR3 is 16 residues long. V was shortened by 5 bases and J by 0 bases, with 11 bases between the two germline ends. Looked up from germline, CDR1 is SGHTA and CDR2 is FQGNSA. The CDR3 DNA is TGTGCCAGCAGCCCCCCCGACAGCTCTGGGGCCAACGTCCTGACTTTC. Translating it yields CASSPPDSSGANVLTF.

The chain uses TRBV3-1 (or the pseudogene TRBV3-2) and TRBJ1-5, with TRBD1 as a possible D gene (5 bases). The V end lost 1 base, the J end lost 7 bases, and 8 bases lay between the germline ends. The CDR3 runs to 13 residues. Germline V lookup: CDR1 LGHDT, CDR2 YNNKEL (reference sequence). This chain's CDR3 is CASSQGRVQPQHF. The CDR3 nucleotides read TGTGCCAGCAGCCAAGGCAGGGTGCAGCCCCAGCATTTT.

This clone was seen a handful of times. This chain links TRBV5-4 with TRBJ2-7; 11 bases map to TRBD2. In germline, CDR1 is SGHNT, CDR2 YYREEE (reference sequence). The CDR3 consists of 14 residues. The V and J ends lost 5 bases and 4 bases, in that order; junction bases with no gene match: 5. As DNA, the CDR3 is TGTGCCAGCAGACTAACTAGCGGGAGTTACGAGCAGTACTTC. Translating it yields CASRLTSGSYEQYF.

J is TRBJ1-5 and V is TRBV6-5; no firm D call. CDR3 size: 15 residues. Germline values: CDR1 MNHEY, CDR2 SVGAGI. V was pared by 6 bases and J by 0 bases, with 12 bases between. This CDR3 reads CASRGERYSNQPQHF. The DNA for the CDR3 is TGTGCCAGCAGAGGTGAGAGGTATAGCAATCAGCCCCAGCATTTT.